The clone carrying this T cell receptor (beta chain) was picked up many times. The antigen remains undetermined. The sample comes from a study of neurological immune-mediated disorders. Study observations and caveats: In HTLV-1-associated myelopathy, TCR clonal expansion was greatest, and in multiple sclerosis it was least, below healthy controls. Among 34 multiple sclerosis patients, 18 had repertoires that phylogenetic grouping placed in one related-CDR3 cluster, a possible signature. Association with the multiple sclerosis repertoire cluster was not found for any clinical or MRI feature.

Time point defined: longitudinal time-point 2. With 10-nucleotide random UMIs included, cDNA was synthesized by 5'RACE. TCRdb recomputed calls from the 5' RACE reads with MiXCR, one row per CDR3 protein. The table lists 65,000 to 95,000 distinct CDR3 sequences, almost 6% of them singletons. CDR1 is DFQATT and CDR2 is SNEGSKA in the germline V gene (reference sequence). CDR3 length: 15 residues. After removal of 0 bases from V and 3 bases from J, the junction contained 4 bases not matched to a gene. This chain uses TRBV20-1 with TRBJ2-1; 8 bases fit TRBD2. The receptor was isolated from a woman aged 55-69 years with multiple sclerosis. The sample consisted of PBMCs. The CDR3 bases are TGCAGTGCTAGAGATTTGCGGGGGGTCTACAATGAGCAGTTCTTC. Amino acid sequence: CSARDLRGVYNEQFF.